The clone carrying this T cell receptor (beta chain) was seen a few times. What it recognizes is unknown. These data come from a study of T cells after yellow fever vaccination. About the study: Those fractions that held only low numbers of cells were prepared using the SMART-Seq v4 Ultra Low Input RNA kit.

Generation of TCR cDNA used 5'RACE template switching (which added a universal primer site and UMIs). Each CDR3 protein is one row after TCRdb ran MiXCR on the 5' RACE reads. The sample consists of 320,000 or so distinct CDR3 sequences, 7% to 10% of them appearing once. Germline-derived CDR1 and CDR2 are SGDLS and YYNGEE. V lost 2 bases and J lost 2, with 8 bases in between. This CDR3 is 14 amino acids long. Findings and limits, study-wide: The CD4 compartment and the CD8 compartment contained a small share of clonotypes in common. Post-booster repertoires again held most primary-vaccination clones (about 95% CD4, 75% to 90% CD8).

This sequence originates from a man aged 18-30 years who received the YFV17D yellow fever vaccine. Sequences were derived from PBMCs, sampled roughly 46 days after the first yellow fever vaccination. This chain uses TRBV9 with TRBJ1-3; no clear D gene. CDR3 DNA: TGTGCCAGCAGCGTGCTATCGGCTGGAAACACCATATATTTT. This translates into CASSVLSAGNTIYF.